Following are 21 T cell receptor beta chains from one sample sequenced in a study. TCRdb reprocessed the 5' RACE reads via MiXCR and lists one record per CDR3 protein. This table holds tens of thousands of distinct CDR3 sequences, over 15% found once. The sequencing sample was made of naive CD4+ T cells sorted from blood. Subset noted: naive CD4+ T cells, CD4+CD45RA+CD25-. The receptors shown here come from a female donor with breast cancer.

In this sample, this clonotype turned up a few times. The V gene is TRBV7-8, the J gene TRBJ1-4; 10 bases align to TRBD1. Germline loops: CDR1 SGHVS, CDR2 FQNEAQ. The CDR3 length is 15 residues. V shed 4 bases and J 8 bases; nucleotides not matched to a gene: 7. The CDR3, as DNA: TGTGCCAGCAGCTCGAGGACAGGGGGAAACGAAAAACTGTTTTTT. Amino acid sequence: CASSSRTGGNEKLFF. The full variable domain, completed using reference TRBV7-8 and TRBJ1-4, is GAGVSQSPRYKVAKRGQDVALRCDPISGHVSLFWYQQALGQGPEFLTYFQNEAQLDKSGLPSDRFFAERPEGSVSTLKIQRTQQEDSAVYLCASSSRTGGNEKLFFGSGTQLSVL.

This clonotype was observed a handful of times. This chain joins TRBV5-1 and TRBJ2-7, with D hard to call. Trimming left V 4 bases short and J 0 bases short, with 8 bases between. CDR3 length equals 13 residues. CDR1 and CDR2 (germline): SGHRS, YFSETQ. In DNA, the CDR3 is TGCGCCAGCAGCCTCCTAAGCTCCTACGAGCAGTACTTC. Protein: CASSLLSSYEQYF.

This clonotype was found many times. The CDR3 DNA reads as TGCAGCGCTGAGGGGTCCAGTCCCTACGAGCAGTACTTC. Translation gives CSAEGSSPYEQYF. This chain uses TRBV29-1 with TRBJ2-7, with D possibly called TRBD1 or TRBD2 (5 bases each). The CDR3 runs 13 residues. V gave up 7 bases and J gave up 2 bases, with 15 bases separating them. Germline V gene data show CDR1 as SQVTM and CDR2 as ANQGSEA.

The rearrangement links TRBV2 to TRBJ2-7; no firm D call. The CDR3 contains 14 residues. V dropped 2 bases and J dropped 4 bases, with 12 bases sitting between them. CDR1 is SNHLY and CDR2 is FYNNEI in the germline V gene. CDR3: CASSESSPIYEQYF. The CDR3 nucleotides read TGTGCCAGCAGTGAAAGTTCCCCTATATACGAGCAGTACTTC.

The sample holds a few counts of this clonotype. This chain links TRBV27 with TRBJ2-7; D might be TRBD1 (7 bases). The CDR3 has 16 residues. Germline V lookup: CDR1 MNHEY, CDR2 SMNVEV (reference sequence). V lost 8 bases and J 3 bases, leaving 23 bases between the germline ends. CDR3 residues: CASGVQRAGGFYEQYF. CDR3 DNA sequence: TGTGCCAGCGGGGTTCAGCGGGCAGGGGGTTTCTACGAGCAGTACTTC.

This clonotype was observed a handful of times. The DNA for the CDR3 is TGTGCCAGCAGCCCACTCGGGACAGGGTTCAATGAGCAGTTCTTC. The encoded protein is CASSPLGTGFNEQFF. The chain couples TRBV11-3 to TRBJ2-1; TRBD1 aligns across 9 bases. Germline V lookup: CDR1 SGHNT, CDR2 YENEEA. V was pared by 5 bases and J by 6 bases, with 8 bases of the junction left unmatched. This CDR3 has 15 amino acids.

The chain combines TRBV20-1 with TRBJ2-6, with D hard to call. CDR1 is DFQATT and CDR2 is SNEGSKA in the germline V gene (reference sequence). The V gene lost 5 bases and the J gene lost 2 bases, with 10 bases spanning the gap. This CDR3 comprises 14 residues. The CDR3 region is CSAGLGPGANVLTF. CDR3 DNA: TGCAGTGCTGGCCTTGGGCCTGGGGCCAACGTCCTGACTTTC.

This clonotype was observed a few times. The J gene is TRBJ1-1, the V gene TRBV3-1, with D perhaps matching TRBD1 (5 bases). The CDR3 sequence is 14 residues long. V was shortened by 4 bases and J by 1 base, with 10 bases between the two germline ends. Germline V gives CDR1 LGHDT, CDR2 YNNKEL (reference sequence). The CDR3: CASSPGDRNTEAFF. CDR3 sequence (DNA): TGTGCCAGCAGCCCAGGAGACAGGAACACTGAAGCTTTCTTT.

The V gene is TRBV9, the J gene TRBJ2-3; possibly TRBD1 for D (5 bases). Trimming removed 6 bases from V and 0 bases from J, with 11 bases in between. CDR3 length: 14 residues. The germline V gene has CDR1 SGDLS and CDR2 YYNGEE. CDR3 sequence: CASNRQSSTDTQYF. CDR3 DNA: TGTGCCAGCAACCGACAGTCAAGCACAGATACGCAGTATTTT.

This clonotype was picked up a small number of times. V is TRBV7-8 and J is TRBJ2-1; 8 nucleotides agree with TRBD2. The CDR3 is 14 residues long. Germline CDR1 reads SGHVS; CDR2 reads FQNEAQ. V was clipped by 2 bases and J by 10 bases; unmatched bases: 7. In nucleotides, the CDR3 is TGTGCCAGCAGCTTAACTCCGGCTAGCGGGGAGCAGTTCTTC. Translating it yields CASSLTPASGEQFF.

This clonotype was detected a few times. The chain has TRBV5-1 and TRBJ2-7; TRBD1 matches 12 bases. Germline V CDR1 and CDR2: SGHRS, YFSETQ. The V and J ends lost 3 bases and 3 bases, in that order; junction bases with no gene match: 13. The CDR3 has 18 amino acids. CDR3 residues: CASSWDRGQRDPGYEQYF. For the CDR3, the DNA is TGCGCCAGCAGCTGGGACAGGGGGCAGCGGGACCCGGGCTACGAGCAGTACTTC.

This clonotype was seen more than once but under ten times. The CDR3 DNA is TGTGCCAGCAGCTTAGGAGCGGGACTAGCCAAAAACATTCAGTACTTC. Translation gives CASSLGAGLAKNIQYF. J is TRBJ2-4 and V is TRBV7-9; 7 bases align to TRBD2. Trimming took 1 base from V and 0 from J; bases not matched to a gene: 3. Germline values: CDR1 SEHNR, CDR2 FQNEAQ (reference sequence). This CDR3 is 16 amino acids long.

This clonotype was detected many times. The chain uses TRBV20-1 and TRBJ2-1, with TRBD2 matching over 7 bases. This CDR3 has 11 residues. Per germline, CDR1 DFQATT and CDR2 SNEGSKA (reference sequence). With 7 bases clipped from V and 15 bases from J, the junction kept 12 bases outside the gene matches. The CDR3 sequence is CSVTPSGIRFF. CDR3 nucleotides: TGCAGTGTCACTCCCAGCGGGATTCGGTTCTTC.

This chain uses TRBV3-1 with TRBJ1-5, with D possibly being TRBD1 (6 bases). The CDR3 loop spans 15 amino acids. V gave up 3 bases and J gave up 1 base, with 10 bases separating them. Germline CDR1 is LGHDT and CDR2 is YNNKEL (reference sequence). The CDR3 sequence: CASSQGAGSNQPQHF. In nucleotides, the CDR3 is TGTGCCAGCAGCCAGGGGGCCGGGAGCAATCAGCCCCAGCATTTT.

The rearrangement uses TRBV12-3 or TRBV12-4 and TRBJ1-6; tentative D call: TRBD1 (6 bases). The CDR3 covers 15 residues. Trimming took 5 bases from V and 6 from J, leaving 14 bases between them. Here the CDR3 DNA reads TGTGCCAGCAGTCCCCGGGGCAGGGGTAATTCACCCCTCCACTTT. Its protein product is CASSPRGRGNSPLHF.

This rearrangement joins TRBV5-1 to TRBJ2-1; D not resolved. CDR1 is SGHRS, CDR2 YFSETQ, per germline. The V gene lost 6 bases and the J gene lost 0 bases, with 10 bases spanning the gap. The CDR3 runs to 14 residues. The CDR3 loop is CASNTPSSYNEQFF. CDR3 DNA: TGCGCCAGCAATACACCGAGCTCCTACAATGAGCAGTTCTTC.

The gene calls are TRBV20-1 and TRBJ2-4; 13 positions agree with TRBD2. The V segment lost 5 bases and the J segment 6 bases; nucleotides outside the gene matches: 7. The CDR3 spans 15 residues. Germline CDR1 and CDR2: DFQATT and SNEGSKA (reference sequence). The CDR3 loop is CSAGSLAGGPNIQYF. The CDR3, as DNA: TGCAGTGCTGGCTCACTAGCGGGAGGGCCAAACATTCAGTACTTC.

This clonotype has only a few counts. V usage is TRBV27 and J usage is TRBJ1-5; D might be TRBD1 (6 bases). Germline assignment: CDR1 MNHEY and CDR2 SMNVEV (reference sequence). The ends were cut back, 6 bases at V and 5 bases at J, with 11 bases in the middle. The CDR3 contains 13 residues. The CDR3 sequence is CASSRQVDQPQHF. The CDR3 DNA reads TGTGCCAGCAGCCGACAGGTCGATCAGCCCCAGCATTTT.

This rearrangement joins TRBV19 to TRBJ1-5, with a weak D call TRBD1 (5 bases). Germline CDR1 reads LNHDA; CDR2 reads SQIVND (reference sequence). The V and J ends lost 2 bases and 3 bases respectively, with 14 bases between them. The CDR3 sequence is 16 residues long. CDR3 DNA sequence: TGTGCCAGTAGTATATCTGGGGGATGGCTCAATCAGCCCCAGCATTTT. As protein: CASSISGGWLNQPQHF.

The chain carries TRBV5-1 and TRBJ2-1, with TRBD2 matching over 7 bases. CDR1 and CDR2 from the germline V gene are SGHRS and YFSETQ. Unmatched junction bases numbered 7, after V lost 0 bases and J lost 7 bases. The CDR3 spans 15 residues. CDR3 sequence (DNA): TGCGCCAGCAGCTTGGCCGTGGGAGGGGAGAATGAGCAGTTCTTC. Translating it yields CASSLAVGGENEQFF.

This clonotype is categorized as medium-sized. The rearrangement uses TRBV5-1 and TRBJ2-3; 10 bases are shared with TRBD2. The germline gives CDR1 SGHRS, CDR2 YFSETQ. The CDR3 is 15 residues long. The ends lost 0 bases at V and 5 bases at J; junction bases unmatched: 3. The CDR3 region is CASSLGASGGDTQYF. The CDR3 coding sequence is TGCGCCAGCAGCTTGGGGGCTAGCGGGGGAGATACGCAGTATTTT.